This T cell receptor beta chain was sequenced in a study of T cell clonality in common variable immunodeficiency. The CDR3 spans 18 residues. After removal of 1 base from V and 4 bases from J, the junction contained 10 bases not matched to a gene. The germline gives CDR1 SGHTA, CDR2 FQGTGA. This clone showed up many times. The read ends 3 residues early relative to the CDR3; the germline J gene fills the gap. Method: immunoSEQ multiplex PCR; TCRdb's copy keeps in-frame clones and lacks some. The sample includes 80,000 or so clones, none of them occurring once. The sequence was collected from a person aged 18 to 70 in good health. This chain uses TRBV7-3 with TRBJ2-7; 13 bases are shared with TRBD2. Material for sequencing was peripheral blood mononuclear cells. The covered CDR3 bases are TGTGCCAGCAGCTTAAATCCCGGACTAGCGGGAGAGGGGTACGAG. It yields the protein CASSLNPGLAGEGYE. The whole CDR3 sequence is CASSLNPGLAGEGYEQYF.